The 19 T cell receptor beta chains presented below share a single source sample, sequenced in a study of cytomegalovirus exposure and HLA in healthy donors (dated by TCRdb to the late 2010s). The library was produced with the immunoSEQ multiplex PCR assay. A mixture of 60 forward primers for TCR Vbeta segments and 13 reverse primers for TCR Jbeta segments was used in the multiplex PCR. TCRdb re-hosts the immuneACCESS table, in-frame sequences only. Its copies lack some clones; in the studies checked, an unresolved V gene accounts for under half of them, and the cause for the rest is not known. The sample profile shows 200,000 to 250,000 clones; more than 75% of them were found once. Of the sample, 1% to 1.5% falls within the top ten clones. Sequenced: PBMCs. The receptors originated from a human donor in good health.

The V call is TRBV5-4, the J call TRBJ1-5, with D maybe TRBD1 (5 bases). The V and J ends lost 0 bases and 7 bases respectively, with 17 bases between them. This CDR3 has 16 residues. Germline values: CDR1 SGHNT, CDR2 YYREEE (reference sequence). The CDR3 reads CASSLGPQGGGQPQHF. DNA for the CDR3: TGTGCCAGCAGCTTGGGGCCCCAGGGCGGTGGACAGCCCCAGCATTTT.

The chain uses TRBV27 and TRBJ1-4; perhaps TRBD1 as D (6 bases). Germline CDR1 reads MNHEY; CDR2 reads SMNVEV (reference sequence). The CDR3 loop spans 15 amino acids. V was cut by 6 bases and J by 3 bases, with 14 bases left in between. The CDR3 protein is CASSQRGGSNEKLFF. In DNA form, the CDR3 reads TGTGCCAGCAGCCAGAGGGGGGGGTCTAATGAAAAACTGTTTTTT.

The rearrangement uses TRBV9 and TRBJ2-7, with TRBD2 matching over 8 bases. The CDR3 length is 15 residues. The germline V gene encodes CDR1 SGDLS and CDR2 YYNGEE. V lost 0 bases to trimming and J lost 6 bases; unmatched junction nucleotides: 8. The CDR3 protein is CASSVDGTSLTEQYF. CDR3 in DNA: TGTGCCAGCAGCGTAGACGGGACTAGTCTAACCGAGCAGTACTTC.

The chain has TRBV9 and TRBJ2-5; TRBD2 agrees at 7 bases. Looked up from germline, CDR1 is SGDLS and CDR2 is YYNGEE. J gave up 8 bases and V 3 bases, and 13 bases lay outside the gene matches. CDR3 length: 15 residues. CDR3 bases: TGTGCCAGCAGCGAATCCGGGACTACCCTTGATACCCAGTACTTC. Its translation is CASSESGTTLDTQYF. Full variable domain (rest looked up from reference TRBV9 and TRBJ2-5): DSGVTQTPKHLITATGQRVTLRCSPRSGDLSVYWYQQSLDQGLQFLIQYYNGEERAKGNILERFSAQQFPDLHSELNLSSLELGDSALYFCASSESGTTLDTQYFGPGTRLLVL.

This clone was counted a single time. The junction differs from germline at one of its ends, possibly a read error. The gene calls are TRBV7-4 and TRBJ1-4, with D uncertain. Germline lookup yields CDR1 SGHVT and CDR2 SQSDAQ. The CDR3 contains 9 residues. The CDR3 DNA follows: TGTGCCAGCAGGAGCCGCAGGTGTTTT. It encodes CASRSRRCF.

In DNA, the CDR3 is TGTGCCAGCAGCTTAGAAGCAGGCTATGGCTACACCTTC. Protein product: CASSLEAGYGYTF. This chain links TRBV7-9 with TRBJ1-2; no clear D. V shed 1 base and J shed 4 bases, with 7 bases lying between them. The CDR3 contains 13 residues. Germline V CDR1 and CDR2: SEHNR, FQNEAQ (reference sequence).

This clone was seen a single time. CDR3 protein: CASSPRTSGMTEQFF. The CDR3, as DNA: TGTGCCAGCAGCCCTCGGACTAGCGGGATGACTGAGCAGTTCTTC. The chain links TRBV7-9 to TRBJ2-1; TRBD2 aligns across 12 bases. Germline loops: CDR1 SEHNR, CDR2 FQNEAQ (reference sequence). This CDR3 contains 15 residues. V trimming: 5 bases; J trimming: 9 bases; junction bases outside the gene matches: 8. The whole variable domain, filled in from reference TRBV7-9 and TRBJ2-1, reads DTGVSQNPRHKITKRGQNVTFRCDPISEHNRLYWYRQTLGQGPEFLTYFQNEAQLEKSRLLSDRFSAERPKGSFSTLEIQRTEQGDSAMYLCASSPRTSGMTEQFFGPGTRLTVL.

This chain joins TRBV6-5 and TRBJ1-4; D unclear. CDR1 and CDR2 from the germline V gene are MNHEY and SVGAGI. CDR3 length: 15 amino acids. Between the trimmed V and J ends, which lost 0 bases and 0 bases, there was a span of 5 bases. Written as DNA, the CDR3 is TGTGCCAGCAGTTACTCGACTGCAACTAATGAAAAACTGTTTTTT. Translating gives CASSYSTATNEKLFF.

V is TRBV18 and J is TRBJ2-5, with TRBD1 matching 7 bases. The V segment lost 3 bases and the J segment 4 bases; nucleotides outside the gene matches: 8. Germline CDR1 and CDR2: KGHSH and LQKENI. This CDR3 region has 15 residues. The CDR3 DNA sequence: TGTGCCAGCTCACCGTCTACAGGGGCGGGAGAGACCCAGTACTTC. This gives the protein CASSPSTGAGETQYF. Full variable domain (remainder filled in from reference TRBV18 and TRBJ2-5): NAGVMQNPRHLVRRRGQEARLRCSPMKGHSHVYWYRQLPEEGLKFMVYLQKENIIDESGMPKERFSAEFPKEGPSILRIQQVVRGDSAAYFCASSPSTGAGETQYFGPGTRLLVL.

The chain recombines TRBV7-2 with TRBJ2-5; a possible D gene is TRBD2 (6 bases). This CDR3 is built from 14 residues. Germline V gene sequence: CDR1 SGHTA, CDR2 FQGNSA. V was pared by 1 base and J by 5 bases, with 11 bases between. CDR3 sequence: CASSLVGGVETQYF. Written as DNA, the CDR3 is TGTGCCAGCAGCTTAGTGGGGGGTGTGGAGACCCAGTACTTC.

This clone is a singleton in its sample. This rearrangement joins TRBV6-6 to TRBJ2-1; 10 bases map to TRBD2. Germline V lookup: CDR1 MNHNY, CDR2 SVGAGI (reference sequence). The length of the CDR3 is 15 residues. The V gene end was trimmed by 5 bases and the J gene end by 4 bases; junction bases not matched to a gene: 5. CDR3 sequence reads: CASSPSGSRYNEQFF. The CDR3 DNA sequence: TGTGCCAGCAGTCCTAGCGGGAGTAGATACAATGAGCAGTTCTTC.

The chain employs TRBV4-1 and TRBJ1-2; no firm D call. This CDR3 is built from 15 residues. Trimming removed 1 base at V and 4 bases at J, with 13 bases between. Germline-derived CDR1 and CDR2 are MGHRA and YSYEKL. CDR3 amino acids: CASSQAGSFFYGYTF. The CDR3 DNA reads TGCGCCAGCAGCCAAGCGGGTTCTTTCTTCTATGGCTACACCTTC.

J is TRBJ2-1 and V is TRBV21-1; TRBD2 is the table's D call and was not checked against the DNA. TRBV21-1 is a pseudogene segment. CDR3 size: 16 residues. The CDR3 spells CASSKGRGLATDEQFF. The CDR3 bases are TGTGCCAGCAGCAAAGGACGGGGACTAGCTACAGATGAGCAGTTCTTC.

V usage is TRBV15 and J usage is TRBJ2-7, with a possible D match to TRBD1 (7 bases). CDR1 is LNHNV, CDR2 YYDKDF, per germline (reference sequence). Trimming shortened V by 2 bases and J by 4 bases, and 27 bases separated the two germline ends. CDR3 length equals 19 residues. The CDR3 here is CATSRMRGGGAALYYEQYF. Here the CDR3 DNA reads TGTGCCACCAGCAGAATGCGAGGGGGCGGGGCAGCCCTTTATTACGAGCAGTACTTC.

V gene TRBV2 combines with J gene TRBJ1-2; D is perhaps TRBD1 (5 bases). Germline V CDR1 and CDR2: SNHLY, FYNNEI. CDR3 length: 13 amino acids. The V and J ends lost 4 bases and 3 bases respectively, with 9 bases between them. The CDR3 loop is CASSVEGDYGYTF. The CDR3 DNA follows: TGTGCCAGCAGTGTTGAAGGGGACTATGGCTACACCTTC. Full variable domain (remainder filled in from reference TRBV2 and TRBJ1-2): EPEVTQTPSHQVTQMGQEVILRCVPISNHLYFYWYRQILGQKVEFLVSFYNNEISEKSEIFDDQFSVERPDGSNFTLKIRSTKLEDSAMYFCASSVEGDYGYTFGSGTRLTVV.

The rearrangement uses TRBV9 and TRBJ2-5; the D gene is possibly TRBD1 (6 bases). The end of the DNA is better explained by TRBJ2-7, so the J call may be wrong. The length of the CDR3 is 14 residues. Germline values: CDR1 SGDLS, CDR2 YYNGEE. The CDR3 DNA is TGTGCCAGCAGCGTAGTGGACAGATCTTACGAGCAGTACTTC. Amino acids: CASSVVDRSYEQYF.

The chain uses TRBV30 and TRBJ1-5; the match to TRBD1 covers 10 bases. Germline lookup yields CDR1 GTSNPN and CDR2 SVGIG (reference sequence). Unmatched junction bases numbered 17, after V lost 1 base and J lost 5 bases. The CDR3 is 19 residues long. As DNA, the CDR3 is TGTGCCTGGAGTGGGACCTCTTACCAGGGGACAGGGGAGGATCAGCCCCAGCATTTT. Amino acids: CAWSGTSYQGTGEDQPQHF.

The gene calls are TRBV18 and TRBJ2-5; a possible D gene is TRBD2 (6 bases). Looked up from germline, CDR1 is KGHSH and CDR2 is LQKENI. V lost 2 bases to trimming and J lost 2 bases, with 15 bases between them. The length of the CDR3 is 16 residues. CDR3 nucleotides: TGTGCCAGCTCACCATCGGGACTCCTGTTTCAAGAGACCCAGTACTTC. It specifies CASSPSGLLFQETQYF. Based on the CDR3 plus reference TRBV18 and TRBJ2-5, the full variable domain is NAGVMQNPRHLVRRRGQEARLRCSPMKGHSHVYWYRQLPEEGLKFMVYLQKENIIDESGMPKERFSAEFPKEGPSILRIQQVVRGDSAAYFCASSPSGLLFQETQYFGPGTRLLVL.

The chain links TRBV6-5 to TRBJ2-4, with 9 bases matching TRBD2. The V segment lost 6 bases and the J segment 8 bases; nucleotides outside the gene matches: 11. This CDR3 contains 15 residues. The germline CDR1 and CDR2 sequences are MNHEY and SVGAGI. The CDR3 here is CASSPLSGRRYIQYF. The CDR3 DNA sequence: TGTGCCAGCAGCCCATTGAGCGGGAGGCGATACATTCAGTACTTC.